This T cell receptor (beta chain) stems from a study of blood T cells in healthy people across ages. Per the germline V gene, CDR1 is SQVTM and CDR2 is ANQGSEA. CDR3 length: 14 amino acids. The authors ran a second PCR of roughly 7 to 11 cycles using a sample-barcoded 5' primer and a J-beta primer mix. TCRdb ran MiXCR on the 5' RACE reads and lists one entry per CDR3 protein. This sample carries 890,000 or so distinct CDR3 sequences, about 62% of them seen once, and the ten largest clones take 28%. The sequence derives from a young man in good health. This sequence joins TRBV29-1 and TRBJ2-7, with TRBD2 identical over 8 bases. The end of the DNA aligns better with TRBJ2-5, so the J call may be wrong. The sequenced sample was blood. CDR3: CSVEPYTSGETQYF. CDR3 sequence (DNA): TGCAGCGTTGAACCGTATACTAGCGGCGAGACCCAGTACTTC.